Below, 17 T cell receptor beta chains from the same sample are listed, as sequenced in a study of shared clonotypes between healthy human individuals. The protocol was immunoSEQ multiplex PCR, while the TCRdb copy is restricted to in-frame clones and leaves out a portion. The data contain over 1.5 million clones, under 99% of them singletons. The sequenced sample consisted of naive CD4+ T cells sorted from blood. Subset given: CD45RA+ positively selected. The origin of the receptors is a man younger than 45 in good health.

This chain connects TRBV14 to TRBJ2-3; 7 bases line up with TRBD2. The CDR3 extends over 18 amino acids. The ends lost 0 bases at V and 2 bases at J; junction bases unmatched: 11. CDR1 and CDR2 from the germline V gene are SGHDN and FVKESK. The CDR3: CASSQDLLTGGYTDTQYF. The CDR3 nucleotides read TGTGCCAGCAGCCAAGACCTCCTGACGGGGGGATACACAGATACGCAGTATTTT.

The rearrangement uses TRBV7-9 and TRBJ1-1; no definite D call. Trimming pared 5 bases from V and 7 bases from J, leaving 17 bases between. Germline lookup yields CDR1 SEHNR and CDR2 FQNEAQ (reference sequence). The CDR3 has 14 amino acids. CDR3 in amino acids: CASSPAGKNSEAFF. DNA of the CDR3: TGTGCCAGCAGCCCCGCCGGGAAGAATAGTGAAGCTTTCTTT.

The genes are TRBV7-8 and TRBJ2-3, with 8 bases matching TRBD1. Germline values: CDR1 SGHVS, CDR2 FQNEAQ. The CDR3 length is 14 residues. V was clipped by 4 bases and J by 6 bases; unmatched bases: 6. CDR3 DNA sequence: TGTGCCAGCAGCTCCCTCAGGGGGCTGGATACGCAGTATTTT. Encoded protein: CASSSLRGLDTQYF.

Notes on this clone: The sample contains more than one DNA sequence encoding this CDR3. The J gene is TRBJ2-5, the V gene TRBV5-4, with a possible D match to TRBD1 (5 bases). In germline, CDR1 is SGHNT, CDR2 YYREEE (reference sequence). V was clipped by 0 bases and J by 1 base, with 7 bases between them. The CDR3 is made up of 14 amino acids. CDR3 DNA sequence: TGTGCCAGCAGCTTGGCCCAGGGCCAAGAGACCCAGTACTTC. It is translated as CASSLAQGQETQYF.

In its sample, this clone was seen once. The CDR3 DNA reads as TGTGCCAGCAGCTTGGGGACAAGGGGAGGAACGAGGAACACTGAAGCTTTCTTT. Translation: CASSLGTRGGTRNTEAFF. This chain joins TRBV5-4 and TRBJ1-1; a possible D gene is TRBD1 (5 bases). Per germline, CDR1 SGHNT and CDR2 YYREEE (reference sequence). This CDR3 has 18 residues. V was trimmed by 0 bases and J by 1 base, leaving 19 bases between them.

V gene TRBV9 combines with J gene TRBJ1-5; 7 bases map to TRBD1. The J segment lost 3 bases and the V segment lost 4 bases, leaving 7 bases of the junction unmatched. Germline-derived CDR1 and CDR2 are SGDLS and YYNGEE. This CDR3 has 15 amino acids. The CDR3 DNA is TGTGCCAGCAGCCAAGAGACAGGGACCAATCAGCCCCAGCATTTT. Translated: CASSQETGTNQPQHF. Variable domain in full (rest from reference TRBV9 and TRBJ1-5): DSGVTQTPKHLITATGQRVTLRCSPRSGDLSVYWYQQSLDQGLQFLIQYYNGEERAKGNILERFSAQQFPDLHSELNLSSLELGDSALYFCASSQETGTNQPQHFGDGTRLSIL.

On this clone itself: Other DNA sequences within the sample encode an identical CDR3. V is TRBV2 and J is TRBJ2-5; 7 positions agree with TRBD1. V was pared by 5 bases and J by 3 bases, with 0 bases of the junction left unmatched. The length of the CDR3 is 12 residues. Per the germline V gene, CDR1 is SNHLY and CDR2 is FYNNEI. CDR3 in DNA: TGTGCCAGCAGTCAGGGGGAAGAGACCCAGTACTTC. Translating gives CASSQGEETQYF.

This clone was detected once. The V and J genes are TRBV19 and TRBJ2-3, with 7 bases identical to TRBD1. Germline CDR1 is LNHDA and CDR2 is SQIVND (reference sequence). Unmatched junction bases numbered 10, after V lost 9 bases and J lost 1 base. The CDR3 totals 15 residues. The CDR3 loop reads CASQRRGRGTDTQYF. Written as DNA, the CDR3 is TGTGCCAGCCAGCGAAGGGGGCGCGGCACAGATACGCAGTATTTT.

This clone was seen just once. Written as DNA, the CDR3 is TGTGCCAGCCGCCAGGACAGGGGCGATTACAATGAGCAGTTCTTC. It encodes CASRQDRGDYNEQFF. The chain uses TRBV27 and TRBJ2-1; 9 bases line up with TRBD1. V lost 8 bases, J lost 4 bases, and 9 bases stayed unmatched. Germline V CDR1 and CDR2: MNHEY, SMNVEV (reference sequence). The CDR3 sequence is 15 residues long.

The chain recombines TRBV5-1 with TRBJ2-3; unclear D gene. This CDR3 is built from 14 residues. Germline assignment: CDR1 SGHRS and CDR2 YFSETQ. Trimming left V 5 bases short and J 1 base short, with 11 bases between. The CDR3 sequence: CASRSRVGTDTQYF. The DNA for the CDR3 is TGCGCCAGCAGATCCCGTGTGGGCACAGATACGCAGTATTTT.

The rearrangement uses TRBV5-5 and TRBJ2-3; D unclear. Germline-derived CDR1 and CDR2 are SGHKS and YYEKEE (reference sequence). V lost 4 bases and J lost 3, with 9 bases in between. CDR3 size: 13 residues. CDR3 in DNA: TGTGCCAGCAGCGAATCAACAACAGATACGCAGTATTTT. Protein sequence: CASSESTTDTQYF.

A remark on this clone: The sample holds other DNA sequences that translate to the same CDR3. The chain couples TRBV5-1 to TRBJ1-1; TRBD1 matches at 7 bases. Germline CDR1 reads SGHRS; CDR2 reads YFSETQ. CDR3 size: 16 residues. The junction had 7 bases not matched to a gene; V was cut back by 0 bases and J by 2 bases. The CDR3 DNA is TGCGCCAGCAGCTTGGACCCGACAGGGACTAACACTGAAGCTTTCTTT. Amino acids: CASSLDPTGTNTEAFF.

This chain links TRBV10-1 with TRBJ2-7; 10 bases map to TRBD1. Germline V gene sequence: CDR1 WNHNN, CDR2 SYGVQD (reference sequence). The V gene end was trimmed by 8 bases and the J gene end by 6 bases; junction bases not matched to a gene: 13. The CDR3 length is 15 residues. The CDR3 sequence is CASSGPGQGPSEQYF. The CDR3 DNA sequence: TGCGCCAGCTCCGGACCGGGACAGGGGCCCTCCGAGCAGTACTTC.

This chain joins TRBV4-3 and TRBJ2-5; 8 bases line up with TRBD1. The CDR3 extends over 14 amino acids. V lost 3 bases, J lost 7 bases, and 7 bases stayed unmatched. Germline CDR1 LGHNA, CDR2 YSLEER. CDR3 amino acids: CASSQQTGVGTQYF. Written as DNA, the CDR3 is TGCGCCAGCAGCCAGCAGACAGGGGTGGGGACCCAGTACTTC.

The gene calls are TRBV7-3 and TRBJ2-3, with D tentatively TRBD1 (5 bases). Per germline, CDR1 SGHTA and CDR2 FQGTGA. Between the trimmed V and J ends, which lost 3 bases and 2 bases, there was a span of 9 bases. The CDR3 consists of 14 residues. CDR3 region: CASSFGRDTDTQYF. The DNA of the CDR3 is TGTGCCAGCAGCTTCGGCAGGGACACAGATACGCAGTATTTT.

V gene TRBV2 combines with J gene TRBJ2-3, with TRBD2 as a possible D gene (6 bases). CDR3 length equals 16 residues. Per the germline V gene, CDR1 is SNHLY and CDR2 is FYNNEI. V dropped 5 bases and J dropped 0 bases, with 15 bases sitting between them. The CDR3 loop is CASSPTSSPSTDTQYF. CDR3 DNA: TGTGCCAGCAGTCCGACTAGTAGCCCCAGCACAGATACGCAGTATTTT.

The chain links TRBV5-1 to TRBJ1-1; D not certain. V lost 1 base and J 1 base, leaving 11 bases between the germline ends. Germline CDR1 is SGHRS and CDR2 is YFSETQ. This CDR3 has 15 residues. The CDR3 protein is CASSLWSARNTEAFF. The CDR3, as DNA: TGCGCCAGCAGCTTGTGGAGTGCCCGGAACACTGAAGCTTTCTTT.